This T cell receptor beta chain comes out of a study of immune cell composition in non-small cell lung cancer. Overall study context: Most cases were lung adenocarcinoma or squamous cell carcinoma. Study results and limitations: Dominant in vivo tumour-associated clones were not shown to share tumour-reactive sequences. Tumour TCR-beta clonality was not significantly tied to smoking pack-years.

Normal lung was taken at the farthest possible site, at least 3 cm from tumour. V was clipped by 0 bases and J by 2 bases; unmatched bases: 2. This CDR3 is built from 15 residues. CDR1 is MNHEY and CDR2 is SVGAGI in the germline V gene. Comment on this clone: Its antigen is still unknown.

Measured with immunoSEQ multiplex PCR; TCRdb has only the in-frame clones, and not every one. Of 2,000 to 2,500 clones in the sample, over 60% were seen once. The source of this sequence is a human donor with non-small cell lung cancer. This chain links TRBV6-5 with TRBJ2-3; 7 bases line up with TRBD2. The sample consisted of non-adjacent lung tissue. Here the CDR3 reads CASSYSGGDTDTQYF. CDR3 bases: TGTGCCAGCAGTTACTCGGGGGGGGACACAGATACGCAGTATTTT.